This paragraph reports one T cell receptor (beta chain). What it binds is not known. Germline loops: CDR1 DFQATT, CDR2 SNEGSKA (reference sequence). Trimming pared 4 bases from V and 0 bases from J, leaving 22 bases between. The CDR3 length is 18 residues. Treatment here: approximately 9-day PBMC culture with coronavirus spike peptide pools or control peptides (ViraFEST assay). ViraFEST used peptide pools to expand antigen-specific T cells and subsequently sequenced their TCRs. The data are from a study of vaccination and CD4 T cells after COVID-19. Study background: The convalescents comprised six males and four females, two of them Hispanic.

The study sequenced cultured CD4+ T cell DNA using the Oncomine TCR Beta short-read assay. TCRdb re-called the PCR reads through MiXCR, storing one row per CDR3 protein. The table shows 10,000 to 15,000 distinct CDR3 sequences, with around 42% occurring only once. The chain joins TRBV20-1 to TRBJ1-5; D is undetermined. Here the sequenced sample was CD4+ T cells from blood, cultured in vitro, taken before SARS-CoV-2 vaccination. The sequence derives from a human donor who had recovered from COVID-19. CDR3 in amino acids: CSAIEMDPRRYSNQPQHF. In DNA form, the CDR3 reads TGCAGTGCTATTGAAATGGACCCCCGCCGATATAGCAATCAGCCCCAGCATTTT.